This section outlines one TCR beta chain sequence together with its context. The target antigen is unknown. PCR primers comprised 60 Vbeta and 13 Jbeta primers. Sequencing used immunoSEQ multiplex PCR; TCRdb keeps in-frame clones, though not all of them. Seen here are about 160,000 clones, approximately 80% observed once, and the top ten hold roughly 9.7%. This record comes from a study of cytomegalovirus exposure and HLA in healthy donors. Donors sampled were nominally healthy, though unrecorded immune exposures were likely. Study-wide results and caveats: Overall, about 160 TCR beta chains were annotated as cytomegalovirus-associated. Indistinguishable V segments such as TRBV6-2 and TRBV6-3 were excluded.

V lost 1 base, J lost 1 base, and 10 bases stayed unmatched. The germline V gene encodes CDR1 MGHRA and CDR2 YSYEKL. The CDR3 length is 18 residues. Sequenced: PBMCs. The J gene is TRBJ1-3, the V gene TRBV4-1; 7 positions agree with TRBD1. This sequence originates from a man aged 18 to 29 in good health and CMV-seropositive. This CDR3 reads CASSQGQEGARSGNTIYF. CDR3 sequence (DNA): TGCGCCAGCAGCCAAGGACAAGAGGGGGCGCGGTCTGGAAACACCATATATTTT.